These T cell receptor beta chains were read from a single sample in a study of shared clonotypes between healthy human individuals. Profiling relied on immunoSEQ multiplex PCR, and the TCRdb table lists in-frame clones only, not all of them. The sample consists of around 690,000 clones, 90% of them appearing once. The source material was memory CD8+ T cells from PBMCs. The receptors shown here come from a man in his late teens or twenties in good health. Some clones in this sample may be carry-over from other donors' samples. The CDR3 runs from the conserved cysteine through the conserved F or W. The order of the fields is clone size, D gene, J gene, V gene, CDR3 DNA, CDR3 protein. A D gene is named only where the DNA matches it firmly. Expanded clones get a size class; other rows say once, few or many, or leave the size out.

size: NA
D: NA
J: TRBJ2-7
V: TRBV10-1
DNA: TGCGCCACCCGTCTTCGGCAGGTGTTCTACGAGCAGTACTTC
CDR3: CATRLRQVFYEQYF

size: NA
D: NA
J: TRBJ2-7
V: TRBV5-1
DNA: TGCGCCAGCAGCTTTATGACGGGACACACCTACGAGCAGTACTTC
CDR3: CASSFMTGHTYEQYF

size: NA
D: TRBD1
J: TRBJ1-5
V: TRBV9
DNA: TGTGCCAGCAGCGTAGAGGGCAGGGGGGGGAATCAGCCCCAGCATTTT
CDR3: CASSVEGRGGNQPQHF

size: NA
D: TRBD2
J: TRBJ2-1
V: TRBV25-1
DNA: TGTGCCAGCAGTGGATTAGCGGGAGAAACTATTTTGTACAATGAGCAGTTCTTC
CDR3: CASSGLAGETILYNEQFF

size: NA
D: NA
J: TRBJ2-3
V: TRBV6-5
DNA: TGTGCCAGCAGTTACCAGCGGGTGACAGATACGCAGTATTTT
CDR3: CASSYQRVTDTQYF

size: NA
D: TRBD2
J: TRBJ2-7
V: TRBV10-3
DNA: TGTGCCATCAGTGAGTCGAGTGCTAGCGGCTACGAGCAGTACTTC
CDR3: CAISESSASGYEQYF

size: NA
D: NA
J: TRBJ1-5
V: TRBV6-6
DNA: TGTGCCAGCAGGGGTGCCGGTAATCAGCCCCAGCATTTT
CDR3: CASRGAGNQPQHF

size: NA
D: NA
J: TRBJ2-7
V: TRBV6-6
DNA: TGTGCCAGCAGTTACCCGAGGGAGGGGGCGCGTGAGCAGTACTTC
CDR3: CASSYPREGAREQYF

size: NA
D: NA
J: TRBJ2-6
V: TRBV7-9
DNA: TGTGCCAGCAGCCCGCGGGGGCCATCTGGGGCCAACGTCCTGACTTTC
CDR3: CASSPRGPSGANVLTF

size: NA
D: TRBD1
J: TRBJ1-2
V: TRBV9
DNA: TGTGCCAGCAGCGGAGACAGGGTAGGAGGCTATGGCTACACCTTC
CDR3: CASSGDRVGGYGYTF

size: NA
D: NA
J: TRBJ1-1
V: TRBV6-5
DNA: TGTGCCAGCACCACGACCCTTATTTCAGTGGGTGAAGCTTTCTTT
CDR3: CASTTTLISVGEAFF

size: once
D: TRBD2
J: TRBJ2-7
V: TRBV10-2
DNA: TGCGTCAGCAAGGAGCGGGGATCCTACGAGCAGTACTTC
CDR3: CVSKERGSYEQYF

size: NA
D: NA
J: TRBJ1-2
V: TRBV19
DNA: TGTGCCAGTTCTGGGGGAGAAGGCTCGGACTATGGCTACACCTTC
CDR3: CASSGGEGSDYGYTF

size: NA
D: NA
J: TRBJ2-2
V: TRBV9
DNA: TGTGCCAGCAGCGTAGGTGGGGGCGGAGGAACCGGGGAGCTGTTTTTT
CDR3: CASSVGGGGGTGELFF

size: NA
D: TRBD1
J: TRBJ2-7
V: TRBV5-4
DNA: TGTGCCAGCAGCTCGGACAGGGGCGATTACGAGCAGTACTTC
CDR3: CASSSDRGDYEQYF

size: NA
D: TRBD2
J: TRBJ2-7
V: TRBV6-5
DNA: TGTGCCAGCAGTTACTCGGCGGGGGGAGTCTACGAGCAGTACTTC
CDR3: CASSYSAGGVYEQYF

size: once
D: NA
J: TRBJ2-4
V: TRBV2
DNA: TGTGCCAGCAGTGAGAGAGCCGCCCTCCTAAACATTCAGTACTTC
CDR3: CASSERAALLNIQYF

size: NA
D: NA
J: TRBJ2-7
V: TRBV25-1
DNA: TGTGCCAGCAGTGAGTCCTACGAGCAGTACTTC
CDR3: CASSESYEQYF

size: NA
D: TRBD1
J: TRBJ1-5
V: TRBV27
DNA: TGTGCCAGCAGTCCGTTGGACAGGGGCTTGCTATTGCTCCAGCATTTT
CDR3: CASSPLDRGLLLLQHF

size: NA
D: NA
J: TRBJ2-2
V: TRBV10-3
DNA: TGTGCCATCAGCAAGGGAGTCGGCGGGGACACCGGGGAGCTGTTTTTT
CDR3: CAISKGVGGDTGELFF

size: NA
D: TRBD1
J: TRBJ1-5
V: TRBV27
DNA: TGTGCCAGCAGTTTATCGGGACAGAGTAGCAATCAGCCCCAGCATTTT
CDR3: CASSLSGQSSNQPQHF

size: NA
D: NA
J: TRBJ2-5
V: TRBV27
DNA: TGTGCCAGCAGTTTATGGTCGGGGTCAGGGCAAGAGACCCAGTACTTC
CDR3: CASSLWSGSGQETQYF

size: NA
D: NA
J: TRBJ1-1
V: TRBV7-9
DNA: TGTGCCAACAGCTTAATGGGAGAAGGGAGCACTGAAGCTTTCTTT
CDR3: CANSLMGEGSTEAFF

size: NA
D: NA
J: TRBJ1-1
V: TRBV2
DNA: TGTGCCAGCAGTGAGGGTATCCGGCTGGGCCTGAACACTGAAGCTTTCTTT
CDR3: CASSEGIRLGLNTEAFF

size: NA
D: NA
J: TRBJ1-5
V: TRBV6-1
DNA: TGTGCCAGCAGTGAAGCCACTCCCGCGGAGCCCCAGCATTTT
CDR3: CASSEATPAEPQHF

size: NA
D: TRBD1
J: TRBJ2-7
V: TRBV27
DNA: TGTGCCAGCAGTCCTGGGACAGGAATCTACGAGCAGTACTTC
CDR3: CASSPGTGIYEQYF

size: NA
D: TRBD1
J: TRBJ2-5
V: TRBV19
DNA: TGTGCCAGTAGACCTAGGACAGGTCTGACCCGCGAAGAGACCCAGTACTTC
CDR3: CASRPRTGLTREETQYF

size: few
D: NA
J: TRBJ1-2
V: TRBV7-8
DNA: TGTGCCAGCAGCTTAGGGTGGGGGCCCAACTATGGCTACACCTTC
CDR3: CASSLGWGPNYGYTF

size: once
D: NA
J: TRBJ2-1
V: TRBV7-3
DNA: TGTGCCAGCAGCTTATTAACCGGGGATGAGCAGTTCTTC
CDR3: CASSLLTGDEQFF

size: once
D: NA
J: TRBJ1-2
V: TRBV6-1
DNA: TGTGCCAGCACCCCCATCACGACGTCGCATGGCTACACCTTC
CDR3: CASTPITTSHGYTF

size: NA
D: NA
J: TRBJ2-7
V: TRBV28
DNA: TGTGCCAGCAGTTTGGTCATGGGCGGATACGAGCAGTACTTC
CDR3: CASSLVMGGYEQYF

size: NA
D: NA
J: TRBJ2-7
V: TRBV5-4
DNA: TGTGCCAGCAGCTTGGAACAGACCTACGAGCAGTACTTC
CDR3: CASSLEQTYEQYF

size: NA
D: TRBD1
J: TRBJ1-1
V: TRBV28
DNA: TGTGCCAGCAGTCCACCCACTCGGGACAGGCGAACGAACACTGAAGCTTTCTTT
CDR3: CASSPPTRDRRTNTEAFF

size: NA
D: NA
J: TRBJ2-1
V: TRBV6-4
DNA: TGTGCCAGCAGTGACTCTGGACTAAACAATGAGCAGTTCTTC
CDR3: CASSDSGLNNEQFF

size: NA
D: NA
J: TRBJ1-5
V: TRBV27
DNA: TGTGCCAGCAGGGTGACAGGTAGCAATCAGCCCCAGCATTTT
CDR3: CASRVTGSNQPQHF

size: NA
D: TRBD1
J: TRBJ2-1
V: TRBV4-1
DNA: TGCGCCAGCAGCCAGGGGACAGGATTGGAGCAGTTCTTC
CDR3: CASSQGTGLEQFF

size: NA
D: NA
J: TRBJ1-3
V: TRBV5-6
DNA: TGTGCCAGCAGCTTTCGACAGCGTCGCTCTGGAAACACCATATATTTT
CDR3: CASSFRQRRSGNTIYF

size: NA
D: TRBD2
J: TRBJ2-1
V: TRBV11-2
DNA: TGTGCCAGCAGCTTAAAGGCGGGAGGGCGTGGAAATGAGCAGTTCTTC
CDR3: CASSLKAGGRGNEQFF

size: few
D: NA
J: TRBJ2-3
V: TRBV4-2
DNA: TGTGCCAGCAGCCCGTATGGGAGTACCCCAGATACGCAGTATTTT
CDR3: CASSPYGSTPDTQYF